This paragraph reports one T cell receptor beta chain. The antigen remains unidentified. This CDR3 spans 15 amino acids. V lost 10 bases and J 2 bases, leaving 19 bases between the germline ends. CDR1 and CDR2 from the germline V gene are MNHNS and SASEGT. For TCR beta, libraries came from quantitative 5'-RACE with molecular barcodes. TCRdb processed the 5' RACE reads anew with MiXCR; each CDR3 protein has one entry. The repertoire holds fewer than 400,000 distinct CDR3 sequences, around 24% seen once, with 16% in the top ten. This sample is drawn from a study of CD8 T cells in ankylosing spondylitis. Study-level findings and limits: Characteristic, it appeared, of ankylosing spondylitis blood was a TCR beta motif of about eight highly homologous variants.

This sequence originates from a male donor with ankylosing spondylitis. The source material was blood, either unsorted or a sorted T cell fraction (not recorded which). The V call is TRBV6-1, the J call TRBJ2-3; either TRBD1 or TRBD2 may fit D (6 bases each). The CDR3, as DNA: TGTGCCACCCAGAGGGGGGCCGGTGTCACAGATACGCAGTATTTT. Translating it yields CATQRGAGVTDTQYF.